The next 9 T cell receptor beta chains were all read from a single sample in a study of shared clonotypes between healthy human individuals. Here immunoSEQ multiplex PCR was the method, and the copy in TCRdb shows in-frame clones only, minus some. The sample consists of more than 850,000 clones, roughly 74% of them appearing once. Sequenced input: memory CD4+ T cells from PBMCs. Subset: CD45RA-negative fraction. The receptors were sampled from a man between 18 and 29 years old in good health. Some clones in this sample may be carry-over from other donors' samples.

CDR3 DNA: TGTGCCTGGAGTTCCTGGGGGGCCGGAAATCAGCCCCAGCATTTT. As protein: CAWSSWGAGNQPQHF. The chain recombines TRBV30 with TRBJ1-5, with D possibly TRBD1 on 6 matching bases. The CDR3 is 15 amino acids. Germline V gives CDR1 GTSNPN, CDR2 SVGIG (reference sequence). V was clipped by 2 bases and J by 4 bases, with 15 bases between them.

The chain recombines TRBV6-6 with TRBJ1-1; 7 bases match TRBD1. CDR3 length: 13 amino acids. V was clipped by 6 bases and J by 7 bases; unmatched bases: 8. Germline CDR1 reads MNHNY; CDR2 reads SVGAGI (reference sequence). This chain's CDR3 is CASRTRQGSEAFF. The CDR3 DNA follows: TGTGCCAGCAGGACCCGACAGGGCAGTGAAGCTTTCTTT.

The V call is TRBV7-2, the J call TRBJ2-5, with D maybe TRBD1 (6 bases). Germline CDR1 is SGHTA and CDR2 is FQGNSA. The CDR3 runs to 14 residues. Trimming left V 10 bases short and J 3 bases short, with 18 bases between. The CDR3 reads CATPQGMGKETQYF. In nucleotides, the CDR3 is TGTGCCACCCCCCAGGGGATGGGCAAAGAGACCCAGTACTTC.

V gene TRBV19 combines with J gene TRBJ2-2, with D unresolved. V dropped 7 bases and J dropped 0 bases, with 12 bases sitting between them. The CDR3 totals 15 residues. Germline-derived CDR1 and CDR2 are LNHDA and SQIVND (reference sequence). The CDR3 DNA reads TGTGCCAGTAAGATGGCAGGCGCGAACACCGGGGAGCTGTTTTTT. Its translation: CASKMAGANTGELFF.

The rearrangement uses TRBV30 and TRBJ2-6; 11 positions agree with TRBD2. The CDR3 extends over 17 amino acids. V dropped 6 bases and J dropped 2; count of bases not matched to a gene: 9. Germline values: CDR1 GTSNPN, CDR2 SVGIG (reference sequence). CDR3 DNA sequence: TGTGCCTGCACCGTAGCGGGAGGGTCCCCTGGGGCCAACGTCCTGACTTTC. This gives the protein CACTVAGGSPGANVLTF.

The chain links TRBV7-9 to TRBJ1-2; possible D gene TRBD1, 5 bases. Looked up from germline, CDR1 is SEHNR and CDR2 is FQNEAQ (reference sequence). Trimming pared 5 bases from V and 4 bases from J, leaving 11 bases between. This CDR3 has 13 residues. CDR3 sequence reads: CASSDTTGYGYTF. The CDR3 DNA reads as TGTGCCAGCAGCGACACCACAGGCTATGGCTACACCTTC.

This chain joins TRBV28 and TRBJ1-1; D gene uncertain. The CDR3 spans 13 residues. Germline CDR1 is MDHEN and CDR2 is SYDVKM. The V end lost 6 bases, the J end lost 8 bases, and 16 bases lay between the germline ends. CDR3 amino acids: CASSREVRIEAFF. DNA of the CDR3: TGTGCCAGCAGCCGAGAGGTTCGAATAGAAGCTTTCTTT.

The chain carries TRBV7-9 and TRBJ1-1; maybe TRBD1 (5 bases). The V gene lost 3 bases and the J gene lost 0 bases, with 11 bases spanning the gap. This CDR3 has 15 residues. CDR1 and CDR2 (germline): SEHNR, FQNEAQ (reference sequence). CDR3 residues: CASSFPTVMNTEAFF. Here the CDR3 DNA reads TGTGCCAGCAGCTTTCCGACAGTTATGAACACTGAAGCTTTCTTT.

The chain carries TRBV4-3 and TRBJ2-7, with a weak D call TRBD2 (6 bases). Germline V gene lookup returns CDR1 LGHNA and CDR2 YSLEER. Trimming stripped 3 bases from V and 1 base from J, with 10 bases between. The length of the CDR3 is 14 residues. Here the CDR3 DNA reads TGCGCCAGCAGCCAGCGGGACGGATCCTACGAGCAGTACTTC. Encoded protein: CASSQRDGSYEQYF.